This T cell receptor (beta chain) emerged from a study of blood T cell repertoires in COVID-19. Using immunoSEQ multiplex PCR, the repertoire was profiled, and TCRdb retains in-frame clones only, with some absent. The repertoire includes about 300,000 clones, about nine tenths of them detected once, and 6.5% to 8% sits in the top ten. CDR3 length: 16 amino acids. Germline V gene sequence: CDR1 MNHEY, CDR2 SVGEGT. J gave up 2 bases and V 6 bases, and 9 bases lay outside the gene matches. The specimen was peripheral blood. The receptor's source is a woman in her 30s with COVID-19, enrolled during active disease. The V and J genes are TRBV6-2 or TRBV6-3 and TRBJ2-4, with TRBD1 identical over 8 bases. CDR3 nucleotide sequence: TGTGCCAGCAGCCCACAGGGGGTAGTGACCAAAAACATTCAGTACTTC. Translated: CASSPQGVVTKNIQYF.